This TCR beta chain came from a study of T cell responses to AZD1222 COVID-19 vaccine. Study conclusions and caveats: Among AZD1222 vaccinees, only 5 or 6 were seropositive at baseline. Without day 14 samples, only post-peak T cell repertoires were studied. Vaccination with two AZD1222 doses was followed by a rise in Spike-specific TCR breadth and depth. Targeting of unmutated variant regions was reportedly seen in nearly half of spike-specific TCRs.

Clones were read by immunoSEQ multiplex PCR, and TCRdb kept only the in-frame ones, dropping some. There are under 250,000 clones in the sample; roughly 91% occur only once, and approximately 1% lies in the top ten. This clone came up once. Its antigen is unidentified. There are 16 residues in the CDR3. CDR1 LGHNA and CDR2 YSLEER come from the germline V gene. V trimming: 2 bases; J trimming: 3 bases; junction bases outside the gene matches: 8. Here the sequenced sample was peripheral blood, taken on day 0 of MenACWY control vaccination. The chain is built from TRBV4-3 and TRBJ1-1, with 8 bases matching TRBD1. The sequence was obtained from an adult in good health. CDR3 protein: CASSQRDRMEDTEAFF. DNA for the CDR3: TGCGCCAGCAGCCAACGGGACAGGATGGAGGACACTGAAGCTTTCTTT.